This TCR beta chain was identified during a study of cytomegalovirus exposure and HLA in healthy donors. The V end was cut by 4 bases, the J end by 5 bases, with 10 bases between. CDR3 length: 13 amino acids. The V gene's germline CDR1 is SGHNT and CDR2 YYREEE (reference sequence). Some clones are missing from TCRdb's copy, which holds only in-frame ones; the method was immunoSEQ multiplex PCR. Counted here are over 90,000 clones, over 85% occurring once; the ten biggest clones make up 0.7% to 0.9%. The chain combines TRBV5-4 with TRBJ1-5; perhaps TRBD1 as D (6 bases). Material: PBMCs. This TCR was sampled from a woman younger than 30 in good health and CMV-seronegative. CDR3 sequence (DNA): TGTGCCAGCAGCCGGGACACTGATCAGCCCCAGCATTTT. Translated, it gives CASSRDTDQPQHF.